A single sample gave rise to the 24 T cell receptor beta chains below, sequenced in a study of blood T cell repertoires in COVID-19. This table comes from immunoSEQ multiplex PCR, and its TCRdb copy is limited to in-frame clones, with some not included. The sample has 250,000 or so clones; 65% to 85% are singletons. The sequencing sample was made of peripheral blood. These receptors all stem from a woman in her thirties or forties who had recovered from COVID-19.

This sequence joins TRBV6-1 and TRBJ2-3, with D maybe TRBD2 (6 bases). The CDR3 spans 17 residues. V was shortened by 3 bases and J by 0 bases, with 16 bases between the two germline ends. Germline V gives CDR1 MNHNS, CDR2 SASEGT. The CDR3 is CASSEGPRGASTDTQYF. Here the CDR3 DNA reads TGTGCCAGCAGTGAGGGCCCGCGGGGTGCTAGCACAGATACGCAGTATTTT.

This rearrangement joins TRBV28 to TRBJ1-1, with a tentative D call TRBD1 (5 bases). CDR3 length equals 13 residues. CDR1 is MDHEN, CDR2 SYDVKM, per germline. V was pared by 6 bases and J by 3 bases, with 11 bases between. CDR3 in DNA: TGTGCCAGCAGCCCTGACAGTTACACTGAAGCTTTCTTT. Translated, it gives CASSPDSYTEAFF.

This CDR3 is CASSVGGQGINEQFF. In nucleotides, the CDR3 is TGTGCCAGCAGTGTAGGGGGCCAGGGGATCAATGAGCAGTTCTTC. The gene calls are TRBV2 and TRBJ2-1; TRBD1 matches at 7 bases. Trimming took 4 bases from V and 6 from J; bases not matched to a gene: 9. CDR1 is SNHLY and CDR2 is FYNNEI in the germline V gene. The CDR3 is 15 residues long.

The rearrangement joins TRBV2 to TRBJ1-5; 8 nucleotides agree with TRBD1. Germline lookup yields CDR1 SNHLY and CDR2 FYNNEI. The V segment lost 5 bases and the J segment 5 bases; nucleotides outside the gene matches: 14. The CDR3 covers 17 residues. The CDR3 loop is CASSPRDRRTRHQPQHF. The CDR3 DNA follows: TGTGCCAGCAGTCCTCGGGACAGGAGGACCAGACATCAGCCCCAGCATTTT.

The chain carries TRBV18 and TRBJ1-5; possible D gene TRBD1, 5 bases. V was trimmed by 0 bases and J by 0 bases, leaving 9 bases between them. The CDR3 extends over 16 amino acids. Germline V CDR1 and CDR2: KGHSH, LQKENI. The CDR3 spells CASSPPGGDSNQPQHF. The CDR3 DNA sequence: TGTGCCAGCTCACCACCCGGGGGGGATAGCAATCAGCCCCAGCATTTT.

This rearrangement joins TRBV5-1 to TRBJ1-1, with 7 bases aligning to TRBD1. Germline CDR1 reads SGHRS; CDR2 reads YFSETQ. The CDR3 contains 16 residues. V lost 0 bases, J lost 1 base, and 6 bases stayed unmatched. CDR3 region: CASSLVVGTENTEAFF. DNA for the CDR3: TGCGCCAGCAGCTTGGTAGTAGGGACAGAGAACACTGAAGCTTTCTTT.

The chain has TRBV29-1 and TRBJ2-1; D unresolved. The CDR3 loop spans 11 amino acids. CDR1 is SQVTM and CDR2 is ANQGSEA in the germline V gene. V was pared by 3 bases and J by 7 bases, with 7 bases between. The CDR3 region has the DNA TGCAGCGTTGATCAGGTAAATGAGCAGTTCTTC. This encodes CSVDQVNEQFF.

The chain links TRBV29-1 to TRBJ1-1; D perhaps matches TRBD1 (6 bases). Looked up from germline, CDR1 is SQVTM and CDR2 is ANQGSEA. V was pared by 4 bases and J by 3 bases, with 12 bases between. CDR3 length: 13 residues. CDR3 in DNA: TGCAGCGTTGCAGGGGTGGGGGACACTGAAGCTTTCTTT. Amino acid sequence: CSVAGVGDTEAFF.

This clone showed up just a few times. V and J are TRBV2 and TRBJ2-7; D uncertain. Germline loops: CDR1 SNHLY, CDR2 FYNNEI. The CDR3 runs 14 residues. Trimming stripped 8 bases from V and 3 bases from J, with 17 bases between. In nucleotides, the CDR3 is TGTGCCAGCTCTCCAAGACTGAAAGTCTACGAGCAGTACTTC. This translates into CASSPRLKVYEQYF.

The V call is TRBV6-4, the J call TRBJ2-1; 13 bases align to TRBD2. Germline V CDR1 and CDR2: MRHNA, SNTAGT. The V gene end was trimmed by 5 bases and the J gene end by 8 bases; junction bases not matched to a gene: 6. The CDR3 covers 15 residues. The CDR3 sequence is CASSYGTSGDDEQFF. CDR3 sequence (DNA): TGTGCCAGCAGTTACGGGACTAGCGGGGATGATGAGCAGTTCTTC.

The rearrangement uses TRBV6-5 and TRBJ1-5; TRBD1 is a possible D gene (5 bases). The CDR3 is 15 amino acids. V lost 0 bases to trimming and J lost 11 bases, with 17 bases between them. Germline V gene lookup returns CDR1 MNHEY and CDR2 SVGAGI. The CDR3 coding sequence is TGTGCCAGCAGTTACTCGATGGGGAGGACAACAACCCAGCATTTT. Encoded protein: CASSYSMGRTTTQHF.

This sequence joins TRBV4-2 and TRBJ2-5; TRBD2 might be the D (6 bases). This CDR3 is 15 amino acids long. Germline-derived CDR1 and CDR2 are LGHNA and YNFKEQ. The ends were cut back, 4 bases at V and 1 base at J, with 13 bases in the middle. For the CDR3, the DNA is TGTGCCAGCAGCCCCTCCGGGAGTCCCCAAGAGACCCAGTACTTC. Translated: CASSPSGSPQETQYF.

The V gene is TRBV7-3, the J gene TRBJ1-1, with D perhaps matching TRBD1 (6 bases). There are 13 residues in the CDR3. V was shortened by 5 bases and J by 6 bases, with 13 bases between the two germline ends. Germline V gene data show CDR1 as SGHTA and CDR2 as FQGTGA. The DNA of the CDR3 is TGTGCCAGCAGCCCAGGGGCTCCGGCTGAAGCTTTCTTT. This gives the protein CASSPGAPAEAFF.

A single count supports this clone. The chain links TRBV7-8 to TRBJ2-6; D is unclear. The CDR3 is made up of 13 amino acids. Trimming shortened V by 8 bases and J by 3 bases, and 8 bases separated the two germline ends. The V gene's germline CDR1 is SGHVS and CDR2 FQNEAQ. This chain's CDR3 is CASGRSGANVLTF. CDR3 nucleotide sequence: TGTGCCAGCGGCCGGAGTGGGGCCAACGTCCTGACTTTC.

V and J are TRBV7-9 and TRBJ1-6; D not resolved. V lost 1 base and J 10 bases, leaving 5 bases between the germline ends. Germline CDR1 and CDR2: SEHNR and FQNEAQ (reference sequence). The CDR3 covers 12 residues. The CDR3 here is CASSLDKSPLHF. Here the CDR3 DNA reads TGTGCCAGCAGCTTAGACAAATCACCCCTCCACTTT.

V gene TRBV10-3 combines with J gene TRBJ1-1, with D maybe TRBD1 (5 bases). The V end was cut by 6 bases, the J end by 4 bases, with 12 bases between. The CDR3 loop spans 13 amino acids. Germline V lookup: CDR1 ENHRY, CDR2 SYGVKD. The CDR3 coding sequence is TGTGCCATCAGCCAGGGCCCCGCCACTGAAGCTTTCTTT. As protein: CAISQGPATEAFF.

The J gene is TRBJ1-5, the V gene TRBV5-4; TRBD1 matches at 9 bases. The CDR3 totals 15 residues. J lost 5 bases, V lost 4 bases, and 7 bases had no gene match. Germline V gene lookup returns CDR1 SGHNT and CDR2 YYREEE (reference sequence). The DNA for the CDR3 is TGTGCCAGCAGCGTAGGGACAGGGAGAGATCAGCCCCAGCATTTT. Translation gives CASSVGTGRDQPQHF. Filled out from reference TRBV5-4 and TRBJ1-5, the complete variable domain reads ETGVTQSPTHLIKTRGQQVTLRCSSQSGHNTVSWYQQALGQGPQFIFQYYREEENGRGNFPPRFSGLQFPNYSSELNVNALELDDSALYLCASSVGTGRDQPQHFGDGTRLSIL.

Here the CDR3 reads CASSYRRGGEQYF. DNA for the CDR3: TGTGCCAGCAGTTACAGGCGGGGGGGCGAGCAGTACTTC. V gene TRBV6-5 combines with J gene TRBJ2-7; 9 positions agree with TRBD2. The length of the CDR3 is 13 residues. Germline assignment: CDR1 MNHEY and CDR2 SVGAGI. With V trimmed by 2 bases and J by 6 bases, 2 bases remained unmatched.

CDR3 nucleotide sequence: TGTGCCAGCAGCCAAGCGACAGGCGGGGGGATAGCCAAAAACATTCAGTACTTC. Its translation is CASSQATGGGIAKNIQYF. The genes are TRBV4-2 and TRBJ2-4; 8 bases are a match to TRBD2. From germline, CDR1 is LGHNA and CDR2 YNFKEQ. The CDR3 runs 18 residues. With V trimmed by 1 base and J by 0 bases, 8 bases remained unmatched.

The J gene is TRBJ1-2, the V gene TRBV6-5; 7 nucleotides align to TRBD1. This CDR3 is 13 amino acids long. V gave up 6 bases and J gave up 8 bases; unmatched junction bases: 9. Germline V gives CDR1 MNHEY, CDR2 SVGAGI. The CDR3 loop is CASRYEGTDGYTF. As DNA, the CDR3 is TGTGCCAGCAGGTACGAGGGGACAGACGGCTACACCTTC.

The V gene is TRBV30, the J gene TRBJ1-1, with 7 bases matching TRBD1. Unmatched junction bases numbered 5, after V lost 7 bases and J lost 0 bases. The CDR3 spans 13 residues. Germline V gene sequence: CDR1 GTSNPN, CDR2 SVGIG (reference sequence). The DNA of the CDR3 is TGTGCCTCGAACAGGGGCATGAACACTGAAGCTTTCTTT. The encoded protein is CASNRGMNTEAFF.

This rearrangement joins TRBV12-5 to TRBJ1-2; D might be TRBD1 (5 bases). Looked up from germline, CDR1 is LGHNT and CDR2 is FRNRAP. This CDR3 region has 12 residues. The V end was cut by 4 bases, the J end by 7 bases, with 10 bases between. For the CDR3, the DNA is TGTGCTAGTGGTTCGGGGGTTTCTGGCTACACCTTC. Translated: CASGSGVSGYTF.

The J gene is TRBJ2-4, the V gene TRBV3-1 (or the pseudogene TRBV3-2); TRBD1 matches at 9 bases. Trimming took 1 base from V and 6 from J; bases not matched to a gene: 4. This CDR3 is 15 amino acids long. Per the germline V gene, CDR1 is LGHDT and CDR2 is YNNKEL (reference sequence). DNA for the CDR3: TGTGCCAGCAGCCAAGGGGGGACAGGGAGAAACATTCAGTACTTC. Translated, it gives CASSQGGTGRNIQYF.

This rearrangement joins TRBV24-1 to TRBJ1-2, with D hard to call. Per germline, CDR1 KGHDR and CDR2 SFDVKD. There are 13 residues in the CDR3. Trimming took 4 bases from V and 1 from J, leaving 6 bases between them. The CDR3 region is CATSEAVNYGYTF. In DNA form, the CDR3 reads TGTGCCACCAGTGAGGCAGTTAACTATGGCTACACCTTC.